This paragraph covers one T cell receptor (beta chain) sequence. This sample is drawn from a study of blood T cell repertoires in COVID-19. Study background: There were acute and convalescent COVID-19 samples, and they came from the United States, Italy and Spain. Sources were T cells, B-cell-depleted T cells, or PBMCs; the material itself was cDNA or gDNA.

Profiling relied on immunoSEQ multiplex PCR, and the TCRdb table lists in-frame clones only, not all of them. The repertoire consists of 310,000 or so clones, with about 87% occurring once and the leading ten covering 1% to 1.5%. Germline V gene data show CDR1 as WSHSY and CDR2 as SAAADI. This CDR3 contains 17 residues. Trimming took 6 bases from V and 9 from J, leaving 30 bases between them. The chain carries TRBV10-2 and TRBJ2-7; possibly TRBD1 for D (5 bases). The clonotype originates from a man aged 70-80 years with acute or convalescent COVID-19. Input material: peripheral blood. CDR3: CASRAPVTGSQSRGQYF. The CDR3 DNA sequence: TGCGCCAGCAGGGCCCCCGTTACAGGTAGCCAAAGTAGGGGGCAGTACTTC.